The 20 T cell receptor beta chains below were found in one sample sequenced in a study of metastatic and nonmetastatic thyroid tumors. TCRdb re-analyzed the PCR reads using MiXCR. The table has tens of thousands of clones, approximately 25% seen once. None of the patients had undergone any treatment ahead of thyroid surgery. The sample taken for sequencing was blood. These TCRs come from a female donor with papillary thyroid cancer or a benign thyroid nodule (not recorded which). Some clones in this sample may be carry-over from other donors' samples.

By sample share, this clone is medium-sized. For the CDR3, the DNA is TGCGCCAGCAGCAGTGGGACAGGGCGATACGAGCAGTACTTC. Translation: CASSSGTGRYEQYF. The V gene is TRBV5-1, the J gene TRBJ2-7, with TRBD1 identical over 9 bases. In germline, CDR1 is SGHRS, CDR2 YFSETQ. CDR3 length: 14 amino acids. Trimming at V came to 4 bases and at J to 4 bases, leaving 6 bases not matched to a gene.

This clone was seen repeatedly, ten times or more. A much larger clone differs by one base, so this may be a read error. As the CDR3 is not closed by the conserved phenylalanine or tryptophan, this likely results from a read error. V and J are TRBV7-2 and TRBJ2-1; 12 positions match TRBD2. Germline V gene lookup returns CDR1 SGHTA and CDR2 FQGNSA. CDR3 length equals 16 residues. With V trimmed by 5 bases and J by 7 bases, 9 bases remained unmatched. The CDR3 is CASSDRLAGDLNEQFL. The CDR3, as DNA: TGTGCCAGCAGCGACCGACTAGCGGGAGATTTAAATGAGCAGTTCCTC.

This clone came up many times. This chain joins TRBV4-1 and TRBJ1-2, with 10 positions matching TRBD1. In germline, CDR1 is MGHRA, CDR2 YSYEKL. The CDR3 sequence is 17 residues long. With V trimmed by 0 bases and J by 5 bases, 9 bases remained unmatched. DNA of the CDR3: TGCGCCAGCAGCCAAGATGGACAGGGGGTATTTTATTATGGCTACACCTTC. The encoded protein is CASSQDGQGVFYYGYTF.

This clone was seen many times. This chain links TRBV30 with TRBJ1-4; no clear D gene. Germline CDR1 is GTSNPN and CDR2 is SVGIG (reference sequence). Trimming shortened V by 0 bases and J by 7 bases, and 9 bases separated the two germline ends. CDR3 length equals 13 residues. The CDR3 here is CAWSVAPGEKLFF. DNA of the CDR3: TGTGCCTGGAGTGTGGCCCCGGGTGAAAAACTGTTTTTT.

The chain links TRBV9 to TRBJ2-7; D might be TRBD2 (5 bases). Trimming shortened V by 4 bases and J by 3 bases, and 17 bases separated the two germline ends. CDR3 size: 15 residues. CDR1 SGDLS and CDR2 YYNGEE come from the germline V gene. The CDR3 DNA sequence: TGTGCCAGCAGCCCCCTGGCGGGCGCCGACTACGAGCAGTACTTC. This sequence encodes CASSPLAGADYEQYF.

This clone was seen a handful of times. Given a much more abundant clone one base away, this may be a read error. The J gene is TRBJ2-4, the V gene TRBV28; D tentatively reads TRBD1 or TRBD2 (5 bases each). Trimming removed 5 bases at V and 2 bases at J, with 19 bases between. The CDR3 has 17 amino acids. Germline V gene lookup returns CDR1 MDHEN and CDR2 SYDVKM. The CDR3 here is CASSGGSVTVTKNIQYF. In DNA form, the CDR3 reads TGTGCCAGCAGTGGGGGTAGCGTGACAGTAACCAAAAACATTCAGTACTTC.

This clone has only a few counts. The gene calls are TRBV9 and TRBJ2-3, with D perhaps assigned TRBD1 or TRBD2 (5 bases each). V was trimmed by 4 bases and J by 0 bases, leaving 12 bases between them. This CDR3 comprises 15 residues. Per germline, CDR1 SGDLS and CDR2 YYNGEE. The DNA for the CDR3 is TGTGCCAGCAGCCGGGACCAAACTAGCACAGATACGCAGTATTTT. It codes for CASSRDQTSTDTQYF. Complete variable domain (other parts from reference TRBV9 and TRBJ2-3): DSGVTQTPKHLITATGQRVTLRCSPRSGDLSVYWYQQSLDQGLQFLIQYYNGEERAKGNILERFSAQQFPDLHSELNLSSLELGDSALYFCASSRDQTSTDTQYFGPGTRLTVL.

Comments on this clone: Relative to the germline gene, one junction end is altered; a read error may explain this. The rearrangement joins TRBV30 to TRBJ1-5; perhaps TRBD1 as D (5 bases). Germline V lookup: CDR1 GTSNPN, CDR2 SVGIG (reference sequence). The CDR3 extends over 13 amino acids. This CDR3 is CACSVGEYGPHHF. CDR3 sequence (DNA): TGTGCCTGTAGTGTGGGGGAGTATGGGCCCCATCATTTT.

This clone was detected only once. V gene TRBV18 combines with J gene TRBJ1-5, with unresolved D. CDR1 and CDR2 (germline): KGHSH, LQKENI. V shed 0 bases and J shed 13 bases, with 16 bases lying between them. The CDR3 is 14 amino acids. Here the CDR3 DNA reads TGTGCCAGCTCACCACCGGGGAGGGCGCGATTGCAGCATTTT. Translation: CASSPPGRARLQHF.

This clone was seen repeatedly, ten times or more. This rearrangement joins TRBV6-4 to TRBJ1-5, with D possibly TRBD1 on 5 matching bases. This CDR3 spans 19 amino acids. Germline V lookup: CDR1 MRHNA, CDR2 SNTAGT. Trimming removed 9 bases from V and 1 base from J, with 28 bases in between. The CDR3 sequence is CAREGRGQGCGESNQPQHF. The CDR3 nucleotides are TGTGCCAGAGAGGGTAGGGGCCAGGGCTGTGGGGAGAGCAATCAGCCCCAGCATTTT.

This clone qualifies as medium-sized (0.01 to 0.1%). The chain combines TRBV5-1 with TRBJ2-7; D is unresolved. The CDR3 runs 13 residues. The germline V gene has CDR1 SGHRS and CDR2 YFSETQ. V lost 4 bases and J 2 bases, leaving 10 bases between the germline ends. The chain's CDR3 is CASSMDPTYEQYF. Written as DNA, the CDR3 is TGCGCCAGCAGCATGGACCCGACCTACGAGCAGTACTTC. Full variable domain (rest looked up from reference TRBV5-1 and TRBJ2-7): KAGVTQTPRYLIKTRGQQVTLSCSPISGHRSVSWYQQTPGQGLQFLFEYFSETQRNKGNFPGRFSGRQFSNSRSEMNVSTLELGDSALYLCASSMDPTYEQYFGPGTRLTVT.

Ten or more counts support this clone. V usage is TRBV5-6 and J usage is TRBJ2-7; TRBD2 agrees at 9 bases. Per germline, CDR1 SGHDT and CDR2 YYEEEE. Trimming cost V 4 bases and J 4 bases; bases outside gene matches: 6. This CDR3 region has 14 residues. CDR3 coding DNA: TGTGCCAGCAGCCGGCGGGAGGGGAATTACGAGCAGTACTTC. As protein: CASSRREGNYEQYF.

This chain joins TRBV9 and TRBJ1-5; tentative D call: TRBD1 (6 bases). Germline values: CDR1 SGDLS, CDR2 YYNGEE. This CDR3 has 15 residues. V lost 3 bases, J lost 0 bases, and 10 bases lay in between. The CDR3: CASSAAGVSNQPQHF. CDR3 sequence (DNA): TGTGCCAGCAGCGCCGCAGGGGTTAGCAATCAGCCCCAGCATTTT.

This clone was recorded at least ten times. The chain recombines TRBV28 with TRBJ1-3; no reliable D call. Germline V gene data show CDR1 as MDHEN and CDR2 as SYDVKM. This CDR3 is 15 amino acids long. The germline V and J ends were trimmed by 2 bases and 2 bases, with 10 bases remaining between them. The CDR3 protein is CASSLRVSTGNTIYF. CDR3 bases: TGTGCCAGCAGTTTAAGGGTATCTACTGGAAACACCATATATTTT.

This clone was recorded at least ten times. The J gene is TRBJ2-3, the V gene TRBV28, with D hard to call. This CDR3 region has 13 residues. Germline V gene data show CDR1 as MDHEN and CDR2 as SYDVKM. Trimming pared 6 bases from V and 1 base from J, leaving 8 bases between. The chain's CDR3 is CASRGRRTDTQYF. CDR3 coding DNA: TGTGCCAGCAGAGGCAGGCGCACAGATACGCAGTATTTT.

In nucleotides, the CDR3 is TGTGCCAGCAGCCAGACAGGGGGCAATGAAAAACTGTTTTTT. This codes for CASSQTGGNEKLFF. The genes are TRBV9 and TRBJ1-4; 10 bases are shared with TRBD1. This CDR3 has 14 amino acids. V lost 4 bases and J lost 5; bases outside the gene matches: 2. Germline V gives CDR1 SGDLS, CDR2 YYNGEE.

Turning to this clone: This is likely a read error, given that the CDR3 carries no conserved phenylalanine or tryptophan at its end. The V and J genes are TRBV2 and TRBJ2-3; the match to TRBD1 covers 7 bases. The germline gives CDR1 SNHLY, CDR2 FYNNEI. The V and J ends lost 6 bases and 6 bases, in that order; junction bases with no gene match: 9. The CDR3 has 14 residues. This CDR3 reads CASSEGALRDTQYV. The CDR3 nucleotides are TGTGCCAGCAGCGAGGGGGCGCTTAGGGATACGCAGTATGTT.

This clone was seen a few times. The chain links TRBV6-9 to TRBJ1-1; D is ambiguous. From germline, CDR1 is MNHGY and CDR2 SVAAGI. The V and J ends lost 4 bases and 6 bases respectively, with 9 bases between them. The CDR3 runs to 12 residues. This chain's CDR3 is CASSSARSEAFF. In DNA, the CDR3 is TGTGCCAGCAGTTCCGCACGTTCTGAAGCTTTCTTT.

The chain is built from TRBV6-1 and TRBJ1-6, with 7 bases fitting TRBD1. The V gene end was trimmed by 3 bases and the J gene end by 5 bases; junction bases not matched to a gene: 7. This CDR3 contains 16 residues. Germline V gene sequence: CDR1 MNHNS, CDR2 SASEGT. CDR3 in DNA: TGTGCCAGCAGTGAGCGAACAGGGGCCCATAATTCACCCCTCCACTTT. Translating gives CASSERTGAHNSPLHF.

The count of this clone is one. As DNA, the CDR3 is TGCAGTGCTAGAGAGGGGTTGGAGATTCTCCACTTT. It yields the protein CSAREGLEILHF. The chain employs TRBV20-1 and TRBJ1-6; D ambiguous. The CDR3 is 12 amino acids. Germline V gene lookup returns CDR1 DFQATT and CDR2 SNEGSKA (reference sequence). The V gene lost 0 bases and the J gene lost 16 bases, with 13 bases spanning the gap.